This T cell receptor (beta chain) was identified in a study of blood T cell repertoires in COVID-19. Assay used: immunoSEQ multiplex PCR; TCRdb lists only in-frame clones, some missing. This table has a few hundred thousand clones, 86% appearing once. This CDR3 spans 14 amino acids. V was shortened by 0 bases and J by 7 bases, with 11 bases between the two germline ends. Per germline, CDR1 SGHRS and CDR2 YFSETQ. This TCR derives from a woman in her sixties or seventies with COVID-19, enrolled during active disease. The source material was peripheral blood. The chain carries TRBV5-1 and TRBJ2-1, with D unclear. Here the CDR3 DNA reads TGCGCCAGCAGCTTGGGCTCTTGGCAGAATGAGCAGTTCTTC. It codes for CASSLGSWQNEQFF.